This section outlines one T cell receptor (beta chain) sequence together with its context. The sample originates from a study of shared clonotypes between healthy human individuals. In germline, CDR1 is MNHEY, CDR2 SMNVEV (reference sequence). The V end lost 8 bases, the J end lost 1 base, and 14 bases lay between the germline ends. CDR3 length equals 15 residues. Profiled with immunoSEQ multiplex PCR; TCRdb holds only in-frame clones, not every one. The sample includes about 1.5 million clones, around 95% of them seen just once. The V and J genes are TRBV27 and TRBJ2-2; D might be TRBD1 or TRBD2, each matching 5 bases. The source material was naive CD4+ T cells sorted from blood. Subset in this sample: CD45RA+ positively selected. The clonotype was recovered from a man aged 30 to 39 in good health. This CDR3 is CASRPGTRNTGELFF. In DNA form, the CDR3 reads TGTGCCAGCCGACCCGGGACGAGGAACACCGGGGAGCTGTTTTTT.